These 19 T cell receptor beta chains came from one sample sequenced in a study of blood T cell repertoires in COVID-19. Clones were read by immunoSEQ multiplex PCR, and TCRdb kept only the in-frame ones, dropping some. The sample contains some 270,000 clones, roughly 90% of which appear only once. Sequencing was carried out using PBMCs or T cells enriched from blood (not recorded which). These receptor sequences come from an older woman who had recovered from COVID-19.

The V call is TRBV5-1, the J call TRBJ2-3, with 15 bases matching TRBD2. The CDR3 is 15 residues long. Trimming cost V 3 bases and J 9 bases; bases outside gene matches: 5. CDR1 SGHRS and CDR2 YFSETQ come from the germline V gene. CDR3 loop: CASSSGLAGGRTQYF. The CDR3 DNA reads TGCGCCAGCAGCTCCGGACTAGCGGGGGGGCGAACGCAGTATTTT. Complete variable domain (other parts from reference TRBV5-1 and TRBJ2-3): KAGVTQTPRYLIKTRGQQVTLSCSPISGHRSVSWYQQTPGQGLQFLFEYFSETQRNKGNFPGRFSGRQFSNSRSEMNVSTLELGDSALYLCASSSGLAGGRTQYFGPGTRLTVL.

The chain employs TRBV6-5 and TRBJ2-5; TRBD1 matches at 8 bases. The CDR3 extends over 13 amino acids. Germline V gene lookup returns CDR1 MNHEY and CDR2 SVGAGI. The V segment lost 6 bases and the J segment 4 bases; nucleotides outside the gene matches: 4. CDR3: CASRDRVVETQYF. CDR3 nucleotide sequence: TGTGCCAGCAGGGACAGGGTGGTAGAGACCCAGTACTTC.

The rearrangement joins TRBV18 to TRBJ2-1, with D tentatively TRBD1 (5 bases). The CDR3 has 14 amino acids. V lost 6 bases to trimming and J lost 3 bases, with 12 bases between them. Germline V gene lookup returns CDR1 KGHSH and CDR2 LQKENI. The CDR3 loop is CASSLLDSYNEQFF. For the CDR3, the DNA is TGTGCCAGCTCCCTTCTAGACAGCTACAATGAGCAGTTCTTC.

The V and J genes are TRBV28 and TRBJ1-1, with D maybe TRBD1 (6 bases). The CDR3 is 14 amino acids. V was clipped by 2 bases and J by 1 base, with 8 bases between them. Germline loops: CDR1 MDHEN, CDR2 SYDVKM. DNA of the CDR3: TGTGCCAGCAGTTTACACAGGGCGAACACTGAAGCTTTCTTT. Translated: CASSLHRANTEAFF.

This clone has just one count. V and J are TRBV28 and TRBJ1-2, with D possibly TRBD1 on 6 matching bases. Germline assignment: CDR1 MDHEN and CDR2 SYDVKM. The V gene lost 6 bases and the J gene lost 0 bases, with 20 bases spanning the gap. The CDR3 is 17 amino acids. The CDR3 DNA sequence: TGTGCCAGCAGGGCGATCCGGGGGGCAAGTACTAACTATGGCTACACCTTC. Its protein is CASRAIRGASTNYGYTF.

Turning to this clone: Within the sample, other DNA sequences also encode this same CDR3. The rearrangement links TRBV28 to TRBJ2-1; 7 positions match TRBD2. The CDR3 covers 15 residues. After removal of 3 bases from V and 0 bases from J, the junction contained 2 bases not matched to a gene. The V gene's germline CDR1 is MDHEN and CDR2 SYDVKM. CDR3 loop: CASSFGGSSYNEQFF. The CDR3 nucleotides read TGTGCCAGCAGTTTTGGCGGGAGCTCCTACAATGAGCAGTTCTTC.

The genes are TRBV7-9 and TRBJ1-1; 7 bases agree with TRBD1. Trimming removed 5 bases from V and 1 base from J; junction bases left unmatched: 4. The CDR3 sequence is 14 residues long. The germline V gene encodes CDR1 SEHNR and CDR2 FQNEAQ (reference sequence). CDR3 bases: TGTGCCAGCAGCCCTACAGGGGCGAACACTGAAGCTTTCTTT. Residues: CASSPTGANTEAFF.

The chain links TRBV6-5 to TRBJ1-2; possible D gene TRBD1, 5 bases. Between the trimmed V and J ends, which lost 2 bases and 7 bases, there was a span of 11 bases. CDR3 length: 13 residues. Germline V gives CDR1 MNHEY, CDR2 SVGAGI. CDR3 sequence reads: CASSYKGQRGYTF. CDR3 bases: TGTGCCAGCAGTTACAAGGGGCAGCGTGGCTACACCTTC.

The table lists this clone with a count of one. The chain carries TRBV5-1 and TRBJ1-3, with D unclear. CDR3 length: 15 amino acids. Germline values: CDR1 SGHRS, CDR2 YFSETQ. With 4 bases removed from V and 0 bases from J, the gap between germline ends came to 11 bases. The CDR3, as DNA: TGCGCCAGCAGCCAAGCAGGTTACTCTGGAAACACCATATATTTT. It is translated as CASSQAGYSGNTIYF.

The chain is built from TRBV6-5 and TRBJ2-1; 7 bases are shared with TRBD1. This CDR3 has 14 residues. V shed 7 bases, J shed 7 bases, and the junction held 10 bases outside the gene matches. The germline CDR1 and CDR2 sequences are MNHEY and SVGAGI. In DNA form, the CDR3 reads TGTGCCAGCAACTCGGGGACAGTTGTAAATGAGCAGTTCTTC. This sequence encodes CASNSGTVVNEQFF.

The rearrangement uses TRBV5-1 and TRBJ1-1, with D perhaps TRBD1 (5 bases). Germline V gives CDR1 SGHRS, CDR2 YFSETQ. The CDR3 consists of 14 residues. With 2 bases removed from V and 1 base from J, the gap between germline ends came to 9 bases. The CDR3 here is CASSFSGANTEAFF. The CDR3 DNA reads TGCGCCAGCAGCTTCAGTGGGGCGAACACTGAAGCTTTCTTT.

V is TRBV18 and J is TRBJ1-1, with TRBD1 matching over 8 bases. V lost 0 bases to trimming and J lost 13 bases; unmatched junction nucleotides: 4. Germline CDR1 and CDR2: KGHSH and LQKENI. The CDR3 is 12 residues long. CDR3: CASSPPGTGGFF. The DNA for the CDR3 is TGTGCCAGCTCACCACCGGGGACAGGAGGTTTCTTT.

V usage is TRBV25-1 and J usage is TRBJ1-1; 9 positions match TRBD1. This CDR3 has 14 amino acids. Germline CDR1 MGHDK, CDR2 SYGVNS. V was pared by 6 bases and J by 4 bases, with 6 bases of the junction left unmatched. This chain's CDR3 is CASRGQGRFTEAFF. CDR3 DNA: TGTGCCAGCAGAGGACAGGGGAGGTTCACTGAAGCTTTCTTT. Looking up the rest from reference TRBV25-1 and TRBJ1-1 gives the full variable domain: EADIYQTPRYLVIGTGKKITLECSQTMGHDKMYWYQQDPGMELHLIHYSYGVNSTEKGDLSSESTVSRIRTEHFPLTLESARPSHTSQYLCASRGQGRFTEAFFGQGTRLTVV.

By sample fraction, this clone is medium-sized. The CDR3 DNA reads as TGTGCCAGTAGCAAACAGGGGGCTAGCGGTGAGCAGTTCTTC. Its protein product is CASSKQGASGEQFF. The chain uses TRBV19 and TRBJ2-1; 9 bases align to TRBD1. The CDR3 contains 14 residues. V shed 6 bases and J 9 bases; nucleotides not matched to a gene: 9. The V gene's germline CDR1 is LNHDA and CDR2 SQIVND (reference sequence).

This chain joins TRBV5-1 and TRBJ1-1, with 7 bases matching TRBD1. The CDR3 consists of 12 residues. Per germline, CDR1 SGHRS and CDR2 YFSETQ. Unmatched junction bases numbered 5, after V lost 9 bases and J lost 3 bases. The CDR3 region has the DNA TGCGCCACCCGCCAGGGGGACACTGAAGCTTTCTTT. The encoded protein is CATRQGDTEAFF.

This chain links TRBV9 with TRBJ2-2; the match to TRBD2 covers 7 bases. Germline-derived CDR1 and CDR2 are SGDLS and YYNGEE. The V gene end was trimmed by 3 bases and the J gene end by 2 bases; junction bases not matched to a gene: 4. CDR3 length: 15 amino acids. CDR3 loop: CASSARDYNTGELFF. Written as DNA, the CDR3 is TGTGCCAGCAGCGCCCGGGACTATAACACCGGGGAGCTGTTTTTT.

V gene TRBV19 combines with J gene TRBJ2-2, with 11 nucleotides matching TRBD2. This CDR3 has 15 residues. With V trimmed by 7 bases and J by 11 bases, 12 bases remained unmatched. CDR1 is LNHDA, CDR2 SQIVND, per germline (reference sequence). The CDR3 DNA follows: TGTGCCAGTACTCTAACTAGCGGGAGTCTCGGCGAGCTGTTTTTT. Its translation: CASTLTSGSLGELFF.

The chain recombines TRBV13 with TRBJ2-2, with D perhaps matching TRBD2 (5 bases). CDR1 PRHDT and CDR2 FYEKMQ come from the germline V gene (reference sequence). This CDR3 spans 12 amino acids. The V end was cut by 10 bases, the J end by 3 bases, with 9 bases between. The CDR3 is CATRGYTGELFF. The CDR3 DNA follows: TGTGCCACTCGGGGATACACCGGGGAGCTGTTTTTT.

The J gene is TRBJ2-5, the V gene TRBV18; TRBD2 matches at 10 bases. The V gene's germline CDR1 is KGHSH and CDR2 LQKENI. The ends lost 2 bases at V and 1 base at J; junction bases unmatched: 1. The CDR3 length is 15 residues. Here the CDR3 DNA reads TGTGCCAGCTCACCAAGGACTAGCGGCCAAGAGACCCAGTACTTC. Residues: CASSPRTSGQETQYF.